This T cell receptor (beta chain) emerged from a study of shared clonotypes between healthy human individuals. Study overall: There were three CD4 naive, three CD4 memory, two CD8 naive and one CD8 memory plates per donor. Study-wide findings and caveats: Sequencing depth was predicted to influence how clonotypes are shared among donors.

None of the donors, who were healthy HIV-negative adults, had recently had acute infections or vaccinations. The CDR3 length is 16 residues. The ends were cut back, 2 bases at V and 0 bases at J, with 13 bases in the middle. Germline V gene data show CDR1 as SGHVS and CDR2 as FNYEAQ. Only in-frame clones appear in the TCRdb table, and some are missing; sequencing was by immunoSEQ multiplex PCR. The sample holds over 1.5 million clones; around 98% are singletons and the top ten take 0.4% to 0.45%. Comments on this clone: Its antigen remains unidentified.

Sequenced: naive CD4+ T cells sorted from blood. Subset described: CD45RA+ positively selected. The clonotype originates from a man aged 30 to 45 in good health. The chain is built from TRBV7-6 and TRBJ2-5; either TRBD1 or TRBD2 may fit D (6 bases each). CDR3 in DNA: TGTGCCAGCAGCTTAAGGGGGGCCAGGGACCAAGAGACCCAGTACTTC. This sequence encodes CASSLRGARDQETQYF.